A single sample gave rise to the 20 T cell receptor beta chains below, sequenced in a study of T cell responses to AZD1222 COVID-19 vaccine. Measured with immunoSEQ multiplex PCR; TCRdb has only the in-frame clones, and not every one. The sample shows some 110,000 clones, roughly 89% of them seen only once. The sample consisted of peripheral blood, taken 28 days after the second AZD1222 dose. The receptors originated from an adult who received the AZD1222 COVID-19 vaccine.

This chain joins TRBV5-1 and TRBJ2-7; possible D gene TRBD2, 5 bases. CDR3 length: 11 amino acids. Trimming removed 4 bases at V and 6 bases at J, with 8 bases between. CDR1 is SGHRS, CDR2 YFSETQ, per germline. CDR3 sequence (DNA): TGCGCCAGCAGCATTGGACTCGAGCAGTACTTC. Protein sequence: CASSIGLEQYF.

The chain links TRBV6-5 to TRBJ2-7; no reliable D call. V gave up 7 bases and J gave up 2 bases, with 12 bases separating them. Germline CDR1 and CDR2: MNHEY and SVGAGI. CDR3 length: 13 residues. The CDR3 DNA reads TGTGCCAGCACGGGTTGGAACCCCTACGAGCAGTACTTC. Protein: CASTGWNPYEQYF.

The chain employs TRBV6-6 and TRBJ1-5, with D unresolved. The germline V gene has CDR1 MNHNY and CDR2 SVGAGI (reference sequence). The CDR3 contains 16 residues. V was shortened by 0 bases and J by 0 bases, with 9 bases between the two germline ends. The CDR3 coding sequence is TGTGCCAGCAGTTACTCGATGGGGAGTAGCAATCAGCCCCAGCATTTT. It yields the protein CASSYSMGSSNQPQHF.

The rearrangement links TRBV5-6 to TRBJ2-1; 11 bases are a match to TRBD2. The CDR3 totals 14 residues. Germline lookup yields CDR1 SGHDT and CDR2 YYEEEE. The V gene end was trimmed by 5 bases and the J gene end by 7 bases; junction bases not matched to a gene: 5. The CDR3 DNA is TGTGCCAGCAGGATTAGCGGGGGGGCTAATGAGCAGTTCTTC. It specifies CASRISGGANEQFF.

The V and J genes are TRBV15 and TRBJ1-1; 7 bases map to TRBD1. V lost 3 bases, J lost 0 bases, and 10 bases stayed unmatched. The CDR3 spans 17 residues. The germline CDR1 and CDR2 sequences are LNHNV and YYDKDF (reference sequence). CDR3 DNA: TGTGCCACCAGCAGGAGAGGGGACAGTGCGGTGAACACTGAAGCTTTCTTT. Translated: CATSRRGDSAVNTEAFF. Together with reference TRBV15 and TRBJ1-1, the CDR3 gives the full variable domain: DAMVIQNPRYQVTQFGKPVTLSCSQTLNHNVMYWYQQKSSQAPKLLFHYYDKDFNNEADTPDNFQSRRPNTSFCFLDIRSPGLGDTAMYLCATSRRGDSAVNTEAFFGQGTRLTVV.

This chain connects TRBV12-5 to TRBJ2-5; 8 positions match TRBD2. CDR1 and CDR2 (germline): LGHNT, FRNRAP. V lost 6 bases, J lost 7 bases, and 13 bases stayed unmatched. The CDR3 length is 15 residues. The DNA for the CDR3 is TGTGCTAGTGGCTTTGGGTCAGCGGGAGTTGTGACCCAGTACTTC. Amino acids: CASGFGSAGVVTQYF.

The CDR3 reads CASSSTGTGSYEQYF. The CDR3 bases are TGTGCCAGCAGTTCCACCGGGACAGGGTCCTACGAGCAGTACTTC. The rearrangement joins TRBV28 to TRBJ2-7, with 9 bases fitting TRBD1. The CDR3 is made up of 15 amino acids. Germline V gene sequence: CDR1 MDHEN, CDR2 SYDVKM. J gave up 1 base and V 4 bases, and 5 bases lay outside the gene matches.

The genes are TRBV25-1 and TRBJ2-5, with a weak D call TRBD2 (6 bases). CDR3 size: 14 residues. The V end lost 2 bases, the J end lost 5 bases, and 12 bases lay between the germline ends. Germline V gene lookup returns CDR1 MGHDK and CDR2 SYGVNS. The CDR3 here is CASSEGDAGETQYF. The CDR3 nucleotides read TGTGCCAGCAGTGAAGGTGATGCGGGGGAGACCCAGTACTTC.

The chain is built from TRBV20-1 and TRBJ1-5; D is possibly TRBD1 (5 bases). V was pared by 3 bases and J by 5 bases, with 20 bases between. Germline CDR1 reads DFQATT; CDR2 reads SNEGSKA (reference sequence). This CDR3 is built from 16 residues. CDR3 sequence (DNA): TGCAGTGCTAGTTTTATAGGGCAGGGAACCGATCAGCCCCAGCATTTT. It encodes CSASFIGQGTDQPQHF.

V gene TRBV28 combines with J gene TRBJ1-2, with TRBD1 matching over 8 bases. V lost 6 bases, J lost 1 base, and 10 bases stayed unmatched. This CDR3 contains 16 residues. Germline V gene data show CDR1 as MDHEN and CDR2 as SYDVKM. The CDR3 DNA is TGTGCCAGCAGAAGATTGAGGGACAGGCTTAACTATGGCTACACCTTC. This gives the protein CASRRLRDRLNYGYTF.

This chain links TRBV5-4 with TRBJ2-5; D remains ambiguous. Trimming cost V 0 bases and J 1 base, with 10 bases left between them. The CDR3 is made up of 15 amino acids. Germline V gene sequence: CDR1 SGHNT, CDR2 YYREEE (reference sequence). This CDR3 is CASSLGVSPQETQYF. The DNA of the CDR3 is TGTGCCAGCAGCTTGGGTGTCTCTCCCCAAGAGACCCAGTACTTC.

DNA for the CDR3: TGTGCCTCCCATGGCTACACCTTC. This gives the protein CASHGYTF. The chain is built from TRBV21-1 and TRBJ1-2. TRBV21-1 is reported as a pseudogene. CDR3 size: 8 residues.

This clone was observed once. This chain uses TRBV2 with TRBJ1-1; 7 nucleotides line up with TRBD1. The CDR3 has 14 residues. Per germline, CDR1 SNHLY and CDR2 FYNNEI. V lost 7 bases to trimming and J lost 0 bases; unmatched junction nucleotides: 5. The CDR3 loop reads CASIRDRMNTEAFF. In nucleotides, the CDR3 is TGTGCCAGCATAAGGGACAGAATGAACACTGAAGCTTTCTTT.

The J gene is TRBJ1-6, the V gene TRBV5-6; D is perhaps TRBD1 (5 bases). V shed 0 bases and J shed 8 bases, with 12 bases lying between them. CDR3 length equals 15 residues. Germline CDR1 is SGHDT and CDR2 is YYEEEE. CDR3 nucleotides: TGTGCCAGCAGCTTGGCCCCCAGGGCCGATTCACCCCTCCACTTT. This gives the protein CASSLAPRADSPLHF.

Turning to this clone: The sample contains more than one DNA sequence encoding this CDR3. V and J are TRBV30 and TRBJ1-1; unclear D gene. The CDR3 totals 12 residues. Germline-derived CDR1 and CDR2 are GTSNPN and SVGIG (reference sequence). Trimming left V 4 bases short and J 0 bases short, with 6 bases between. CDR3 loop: CAWTGMNTEAFF. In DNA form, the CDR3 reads TGTGCCTGGACAGGCATGAACACTGAAGCTTTCTTT.

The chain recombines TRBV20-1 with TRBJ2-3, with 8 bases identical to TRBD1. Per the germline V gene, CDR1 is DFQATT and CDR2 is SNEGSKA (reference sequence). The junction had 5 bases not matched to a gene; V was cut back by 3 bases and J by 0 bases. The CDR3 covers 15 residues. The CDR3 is CSASLQGASTDTQYF. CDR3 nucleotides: TGCAGTGCTAGTTTGCAGGGGGCTAGCACAGATACGCAGTATTTT.

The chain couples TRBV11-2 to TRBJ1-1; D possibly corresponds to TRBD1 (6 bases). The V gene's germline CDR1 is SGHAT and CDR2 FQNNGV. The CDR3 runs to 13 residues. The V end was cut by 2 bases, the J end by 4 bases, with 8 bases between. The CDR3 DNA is TGTGCCAGCAGCTTAAAGGGGGTCACTGAAGCTTTCTTT. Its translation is CASSLKGVTEAFF.

For the CDR3, the DNA is TGTGCCAGCAGTCCCCCCGCGAGCGGCGGCTACACCTTC. This codes for CASSPPASGGYTF. The chain carries TRBV28 and TRBJ1-2; D not resolved. The CDR3 consists of 13 residues. Per germline, CDR1 MDHEN and CDR2 SYDVKM. V shed 5 bases and J shed 8 bases, with 15 bases lying between them.

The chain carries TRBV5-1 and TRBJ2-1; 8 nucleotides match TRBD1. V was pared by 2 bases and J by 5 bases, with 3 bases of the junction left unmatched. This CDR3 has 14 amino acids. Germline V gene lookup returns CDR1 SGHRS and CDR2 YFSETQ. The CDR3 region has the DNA TGCGCCAGCAGCTTCGGACAGGGAAACAATGAGCAGTTCTTC. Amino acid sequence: CASSFGQGNNEQFF.

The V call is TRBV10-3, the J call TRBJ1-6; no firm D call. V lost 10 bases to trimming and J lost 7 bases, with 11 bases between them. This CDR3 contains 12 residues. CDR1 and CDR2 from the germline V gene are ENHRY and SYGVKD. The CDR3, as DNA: TGTGCCACCCGGGCCCCGAATTCACCCCTCCACTTT. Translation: CATRAPNSPLHF.